One and the same sample provided the 24 T cell receptor beta chains below, sequenced in a study of identical twins. Via MiXCR, TCRdb re-called the 5' RACE reads, giving one row per CDR3 protein. The sample has roughly 1,500,000 distinct CDR3 sequences; about 32% are singletons. Sequenced material: cord blood. These TCRs come from a newborn girl in good health.

This clonotype was recorded at least ten times. The chain couples TRBV4-2 to TRBJ1-2, with D perhaps TRBD1 (6 bases). Germline V gene data show CDR1 as LGHNA and CDR2 as YNFKEQ. With 2 bases removed from V and 5 bases from J, the gap between germline ends came to 9 bases. The CDR3 contains 13 residues. The chain's CDR3 is CASSQPGQYGYTF. For the CDR3, the DNA is TGTGCCAGCAGCCAACCAGGACAGTATGGCTACACCTTC.

This clonotype was seen a handful of times. This chain uses TRBV29-1 with TRBJ2-7; the D is unclear. Trimming shortened V by 4 bases and J by 0 bases, and 13 bases separated the two germline ends. This CDR3 has 14 amino acids. The germline V gene has CDR1 SQVTM and CDR2 ANQGSEA. This CDR3 reads CSVVGVFSSYEQYF. CDR3 in DNA: TGCAGCGTTGTTGGGGTATTCAGCTCCTACGAGCAGTACTTC.

In the case of this clonotype: A junction boundary mismatches the germline segment, possibly from a read error. The rearrangement links TRBV20-1 to TRBJ2-1; D may be TRBD1 or TRBD2 (5 bases each). The CDR3 length is 15 residues. Germline V gene lookup returns CDR1 DFQATT and CDR2 SNEGSKA (reference sequence). Here the CDR3 DNA reads TGCAGTGCGACAGACTATTCCAGCTCCTACAATAAGCAGTTCTTC. It yields the protein CSATDYSSSYNKQFF.

Only a few counts were recorded for this clonotype. The rearrangement links TRBV4-2 to TRBJ2-3, with 7 bases fitting TRBD2. The germline gives CDR1 LGHNA, CDR2 YNFKEQ. The CDR3 sequence is 15 residues long. J lost 5 bases, V lost 5 bases, and 10 bases had no gene match. DNA of the CDR3: TGTGCCAGCAGCAAACGGGAGGTAGCGGTAGATACGCAGTATTTT. Translating it yields CASSKREVAVDTQYF.

The genes are TRBV7-2 and TRBJ2-7; the match to TRBD1 covers 7 bases. This CDR3 is built from 15 residues. Germline CDR1 and CDR2: SGHTA and FQGNSA. Germline trimming cut 0 bases from V and 4 bases from J; bases unmatched to any gene: 6. The CDR3 is CASSLAEGAAYEQYF. CDR3 nucleotide sequence: TGTGCCAGCAGCTTAGCAGAGGGGGCGGCGTACGAGCAGTACTTC.

Turning to this clonotype: This may arise from a read error, as a much more abundant clone is one base away. The chain carries TRBV29-1 and TRBJ2-1; D possibly corresponds to TRBD2 (5 bases). Trimming shortened V by 5 bases and J by 13 bases, and 15 bases separated the two germline ends. Germline lookup yields CDR1 SQVTM and CDR2 ANQGSEA. The CDR3 runs 11 residues. CDR3: CSVLREETQFF. CDR3 coding DNA: TGCAGCGTTCTGAGGGAAGAGACCCAGTTCTTC.

This chain joins TRBV20-1 and TRBJ2-3; no firm D call. In germline, CDR1 is DFQATT, CDR2 SNEGSKA (reference sequence). The CDR3 runs 13 residues. Trimming removed 3 bases from V and 3 bases from J, with 10 bases in between. The CDR3 sequence is CSASGQETDTQYF. In DNA form, the CDR3 reads TGCAGTGCTAGCGGGCAGGAGACAGATACGCAGTATTTT.

The sample holds one count of this clonotype. The chain couples TRBV27 to TRBJ2-7; 10 positions agree with TRBD2. Germline CDR1 reads MNHEY; CDR2 reads SMNVEV (reference sequence). The CDR3 contains 14 residues. V trimming: 8 bases; J trimming: 6 bases; junction bases outside the gene matches: 10. The CDR3 spells CASAYVAGGPEQYF. As DNA, the CDR3 is TGTGCCAGCGCCTATGTAGCGGGGGGTCCCGAGCAGTACTTC.

The V call is TRBV12-3 or TRBV12-4, the J call TRBJ2-7; no firm D call. The CDR3 length is 14 residues. Deletions cut 1 base from V and 6 bases from J, with 13 bases between. The CDR3 here is CASSLVRAQSEQYF. As DNA, the CDR3 is TGTGCCAGCAGTTTAGTACGGGCGCAGTCCGAGCAGTACTTC.

Regarding this clonotype: One base away lies a much larger clone, so this may be a sequencing read error. The J gene is TRBJ2-4, the V gene TRBV29-1; D may be TRBD1 or TRBD2 (5 bases each). The end of the DNA aligns better with TRBJ2-7, so the J call may be wrong. The CDR3 spans 12 residues. Germline CDR1 is SQVTM and CDR2 is ANQGSEA. The CDR3 coding sequence is TGCAGCCCCCGGGGACGGAATGACGAGCAGTACTTC. This codes for CSPRGRNDEQYF.

The chain employs TRBV3-1 and TRBJ2-7; D gene ambiguous. Germline CDR1 reads LGHDT; CDR2 reads YNNKEL (reference sequence). The CDR3 covers 13 residues. Trimming stripped 4 bases from V and 3 bases from J, with 10 bases between. CDR3: CASSRLGNYEQYF. For the CDR3, the DNA is TGTGCCAGCAGCCGTCTGGGGAACTACGAGCAGTACTTC.

This clonotype was detected once. A read error may account for a junction end that differs from germline. The chain joins TRBV5-1 to TRBJ2-3; no definite D call. CDR1 is SGHRS and CDR2 is YFSETQ in the germline V gene. This CDR3 spans 12 amino acids. DNA of the CDR3: TGCGCCAGCAGCTTGGCCGGAGATGCGCAGTATTTT. Amino acids: CASSLAGDAQYF.

This chain joins TRBV6-1 and TRBJ1-5; D gene ambiguous. From germline, CDR1 is MNHNS and CDR2 SASEGT. This CDR3 has 14 residues. The V and J ends lost 8 bases and 3 bases respectively, with 14 bases between them. CDR3 residues: CASQGQAYNQPQHF. CDR3 nucleotide sequence: TGTGCCAGCCAAGGGCAGGCCTACAATCAGCCCCAGCATTTT.

Only a few counts were recorded for this clonotype. V usage is TRBV11-2 and J usage is TRBJ2-2; the match to TRBD2 covers 12 bases. V shed 7 bases and J 6 bases; nucleotides not matched to a gene: 6. This CDR3 is built from 15 residues. Germline CDR1 SGHAT, CDR2 FQNNGV. This chain's CDR3 is CASIRTSGVPGELFF. The CDR3 bases are TGTGCCAGCATACGGACTAGCGGGGTCCCCGGGGAGCTGTTTTTT.

The chain recombines TRBV6-1 with TRBJ1-5; 9 nucleotides agree with TRBD1. The CDR3 is made up of 15 amino acids. Germline lookup yields CDR1 MNHNS and CDR2 SASEGT. V shed 5 bases and J 6 bases; nucleotides not matched to a gene: 8. CDR3 DNA: TGTGCCAGCAGTCCCTGGGACAGGGAGGGTCAGCCCCAGCATTTT. Translating gives CASSPWDREGQPQHF.

This clonotype has only a few counts. The chain links TRBV20-1 to TRBJ2-7; 8 nucleotides align to TRBD2. V shed 2 bases, J shed 5 bases, and the junction held 8 bases outside the gene matches. This CDR3 region has 14 residues. In germline, CDR1 is DFQATT, CDR2 SNEGSKA (reference sequence). The CDR3 DNA reads TGCAGTGCTAGACAAACCCGGGGGGGTGACGAGCAGTACTTC. The encoded protein is CSARQTRGGDEQYF.

In its sample, this clonotype was seen a few times. This chain connects TRBV27 to TRBJ1-1, with D tentatively TRBD1 (6 bases). Germline lookup yields CDR1 MNHEY and CDR2 SMNVEV (reference sequence). V was trimmed by 4 bases and J by 11 bases, leaving 20 bases between them. The length of the CDR3 is 14 residues. CDR3 amino acids: CASSSRDTPPGAFF. The CDR3 DNA follows: TGTGCCAGCAGTTCCCGGGACACCCCACCTGGGGCTTTCTTT.

This clonotype was seen a few times. The chain employs TRBV4-1 and TRBJ2-1, with 8 bases matching TRBD2. The germline gives CDR1 MGHRA, CDR2 YSYEKL. The CDR3 runs to 16 residues. V was pared by 0 bases and J by 4 bases, with 5 bases of the junction left unmatched. CDR3 sequence: CASSQDNSGTYNEQFF. CDR3 nucleotide sequence: TGCGCCAGCAGCCAAGATAATAGCGGGACATACAATGAGCAGTTCTTC.

V is TRBV9 and J is TRBJ2-1; D is tentatively TRBD1 or TRBD2 (6 bases each). This CDR3 region has 17 residues. CDR1 and CDR2 (germline): SGDLS, YYNGEE. V was pared by 4 bases and J by 0 bases, with 17 bases between. CDR3 nucleotides: TGTGCCAGCAGCCCACAGGGACTCTTTAGCTCCTACAATGAGCAGTTCTTC. Translating it yields CASSPQGLFSSYNEQFF.

To note about this clonotype: Mismatch with germline at one junction end may stem from a read error. The V and J genes are TRBV5-1 and TRBJ1-2, with a weak D call TRBD1 (5 bases). The CDR3 sequence is 13 residues long. Germline V gives CDR1 SGHRS, CDR2 YFSETQ. The chain's CDR3 is CASSLEAGNGHTF. CDR3 DNA sequence: TGCGCCAGCAGCTTAGAGGCAGGGAATGGCCACACCTTC.

The chain couples TRBV28 to TRBJ2-1; 8 bases align to TRBD2. The CDR3 contains 14 residues. V gave up 5 bases and J gave up 10 bases; unmatched junction bases: 10. Germline CDR1 and CDR2: MDHEN and SYDVKM. CDR3 amino acids: CASSPPAGVKEQFF. The CDR3 DNA is TGTGCCAGCAGTCCACCAGCGGGAGTCAAGGAGCAGTTCTTC. The whole variable domain, filled in from reference TRBV28 and TRBJ2-1, reads DVKVTQSSRYLVKRTGEKVFLECVQDMDHENMFWYRQDPGLGLRLIYFSYDVKMKEKGDIPEGYSVSREKKERFSLILESASTNQTSMYLCASSPPAGVKEQFFGPGTRLTVL.

The V and J genes are TRBV2 and TRBJ1-2, with D perhaps matching TRBD1 (6 bases). The germline gives CDR1 SNHLY, CDR2 FYNNEI. The CDR3 has 14 residues. V shed 5 bases and J shed 3 bases, with 13 bases lying between them. The CDR3, as DNA: TGTGCCAGCAGTAAATCTACAGGGCACTATGGCTACACCTTC. This translates into CASSKSTGHYGYTF.

This clonotype was observed a few times. The chain employs TRBV20-1 and TRBJ2-5; 11 bases are shared with TRBD1. V was clipped by 2 bases and J by 6 bases; unmatched bases: 8. The germline CDR1 and CDR2 sequences are DFQATT and SNEGSKA (reference sequence). This CDR3 has 15 residues. CDR3 coding DNA: TGCAGTGCTAGACCCGGACAGGGGGCGGTCAAGACCCAGTACTTC. Encoded protein: CSARPGQGAVKTQYF.

The chain has TRBV6-1 and TRBJ2-7; D ambiguous. The CDR3 is 14 residues long. V gave up 1 base and J gave up 4 bases, with 11 bases separating them. Germline V gene sequence: CDR1 MNHNS, CDR2 SASEGT. CDR3 protein: CASSEGVAGYEQYF. The CDR3 nucleotides are TGTGCCAGCAGTGAAGGGGTAGCTGGGTACGAGCAGTACTTC.